This T cell receptor beta chain was identified during a study of cytomegalovirus exposure and HLA in healthy donors. General observations from the study: For cytomegalovirus status, the classifier reportedly gave diagnoses with high specificity and sensitivity. CMV antigen specificity was confirmed in vitro for a few CMV-associated chains.

Both 60 Vbeta primers and 13 Jbeta primers went into the PCR. Per the authors' pipeline: Some 10 million of some 80 million unique TCR beta chains were shared, per a later count. Produced via immunoSEQ multiplex PCR; TCRdb's table is partial and in-frame only. V and J calls and clone size are copied from that table; D and trimming were computed from the DNA. This sample has approximately 70,000 clones, with less than 80% found just once. Donors consisted of healthy bone marrow donors. Trimming took 5 bases from V and 10 from J; bases not matched to a gene: 11. Per the germline V gene, CDR1 is MNHEY and CDR2 is SMNVEV (reference sequence). The CDR3 sequence is 15 residues long. About this clone itself: Its antigen remains unknown.

This chain joins TRBV27 and TRBJ1-6, with 7 bases fitting TRBD1. The specimen was PBMCs. The origin of this receptor is a man in his sixties in good health and CMV-seropositive. In DNA, the CDR3 is TGTGCCAGCAGTCCGAGAGGGACAGTAGAATCACCCCTCCACTTT. Protein sequence: CASSPRGTVESPLHF.